This T cell receptor beta chain was retrieved from a study of memory CD4+ T cells and cytomegalovirus serostatus. Libraries were prepared by immunoSEQ multiplex PCR; TCRdb keeps only in-frame clonotypes and omits some of them. The table includes some 25,000 clones, approximately 75% detected once. From germline, CDR1 is SQVTM and CDR2 ANQGSEA. There are 13 residues in the CDR3. Deletions cut 4 bases from V and 3 bases from J, with 13 bases between. Single viable CD3+CD4+CD8-CD45RO+ cells were sorted as the memory CD4+ T cells. The sequencing sample was made of memory CD4+ T cells from blood. The sequence was collected from an adult in good health and CMV-seronegative. The chain combines TRBV29-1 with TRBJ2-7, with D perhaps TRBD1 (5 bases). The CDR3 sequence is CSVVRQGNYEQYF. In DNA form, the CDR3 reads TGCAGCGTTGTGCGTCAGGGAAACTACGAGCAGTACTTC.